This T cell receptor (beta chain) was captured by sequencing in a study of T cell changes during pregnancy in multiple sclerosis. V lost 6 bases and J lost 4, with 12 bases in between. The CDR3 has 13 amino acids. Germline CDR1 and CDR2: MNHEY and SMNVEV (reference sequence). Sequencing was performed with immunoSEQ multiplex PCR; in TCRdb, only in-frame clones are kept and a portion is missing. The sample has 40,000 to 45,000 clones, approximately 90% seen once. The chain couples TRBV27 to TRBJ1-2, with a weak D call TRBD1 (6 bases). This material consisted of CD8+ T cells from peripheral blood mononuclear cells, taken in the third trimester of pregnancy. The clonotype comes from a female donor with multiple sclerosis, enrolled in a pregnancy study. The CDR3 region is CASSPGVGYGYTF. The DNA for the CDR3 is TGTGCCAGCAGCCCAGGGGTTGGCTATGGCTACACCTTC.